This is a list of T cell receptor beta chains from one sample in a study of metastatic and nonmetastatic thyroid tumors. TCRdb reassembled clones from the PCR reads with MiXCR. Of 12,000 or so clones in the sample, around 30% are singletons; the top ten hold around 10%. The specimen sequenced was tumor tissue. Source of these receptors: a female donor with papillary thyroid cancer or a benign thyroid nodule (not recorded which). Some clones in this sample may be carry-over from other donors' samples. Both conserved end residues are part of each CDR3. The D gene is left open where the match is weak. Expanded clones are given a class, and other clones once, few, many or no size at all.

j_call clone_size v_call d_call cdr3_length cdr3_aa cdr3_nt
TRBJ1-1 - TRBV11-1 - 13 CASSSQSNTEAFF TGTGCCAGCAGCTCACAGAGTAACACTGAAGCTTTCTTT
TRBJ2-7 - TRBV9 TRBD1 15 CASSVTGTGGDEQYF TGTGCCAGCAGCGTGACCGGGACAGGGGGCGACGAGCAGTACTTC
TRBJ2-2 - TRBV5-1 - 15 CASSSEEGFTGELFF TGCGCCAGCAGCTCGGAGGAAGGGTTCACCGGGGAGCTGTTTTTT
TRBJ2-3 medium-sized TRBV10-1 - 13 CASSRTVGDTQYF TGCGCCAGCAGTAGGACGGTGGGAGATACGCAGTATTTT
TRBJ2-7 few TRBV2 - 13 CASTGTPAYEQYF TGTGCCAGCACCGGAACCCCAGCCTACGAGCAGTACTTC
TRBJ2-7 medium-sized TRBV7-9 TRBD2 14 CASSTTSGVDEQYF TGTGCCAGCAGCACCACTAGCGGGGTCGACGAGCAGTACTTC
TRBJ1-3 few TRBV28 - 13 CASSLQGGNTIYF TGTGCCAGCAGTTTACAGGGTGGAAACACCATATATTTT
TRBJ1-2 once TRBV6-2/TRBV6-3 - 14 CASSSRTPPYGYTF TGTGCCAGCAGTTCGCGGACACCCCCATATGGCTACACCTTC
TRBJ1-2 - TRBV30 - 11 CAWSVNYGYTF TGTGCCTGGAGTGTGAACTATGGCTACACCTTC
TRBJ2-6 few TRBV6-5 TRBD2 18 CATSPLAGLGSGANFLTF TGTGCCACCAGCCCGTTAGCGGGGTTGGGCTCTGGGGCCAACTTCCTGACTTTC
TRBJ2-3 - TRBV7-6 TRBD2 17 CASSPSGLGPYTDTQYF TGTGCCAGCAGCCCCTCGGGACTAGGTCCGTACACAGATACGCAGTATTTT
TRBJ1-2 medium-sized TRBV27 TRBD1 13 CASSRGGRYGYTF TGTGCCAGCAGTAGAGGGGGCCGCTATGGCTACACCTTC
TRBJ2-3 medium-sized TRBV20-1 TRBD2 17 CSARRGLGLAGTDTQYF TGCAGTGCTAGGAGGGGCTTGGGACTAGCGGGGACAGATACGCAGTATTTT
TRBJ2-7 few TRBV6-2/TRBV6-3 - 11 CASVRLYEQYF TGTGCCAGCGTCCGGCTCTACGAGCAGTACTTC
TRBJ1-6 medium-sized TRBV5-5 TRBD1 17 CASSLAGGRDRGSPLHF TGTGCCAGCAGCTTGGCCGGGGGAAGGGACAGGGGTTCACCCCTCCACTTT
TRBJ2-7 - TRBV20-1 TRBD2 14 CSARDPGLSVEQYF TGCAGTGCTAGAGATCCGGGACTATCTGTCGAGCAGTACTTC
TRBJ1-1 many TRBV5-6 - 16 CASSSLPGRTNTEAFF TGTGCCAGCAGTTCCCTCCCCGGCAGAACCAACACTGAAGCTTTCTTT
TRBJ2-3 - TRBV9 - 17 CASSVDGLAVGEDMQYF TGTGCCAGCAGCGTAGACGGGTTGGCGGTTGGTGAAGATATGCAGTATTTT
TRBJ1-6 medium-sized TRBV19 TRBD1 14 CASSRDRGGSPLHF TGTGCCAGTAGTCGGGACAGGGGGGGGTCACCCCTCCACTTT
TRBJ1-1 - TRBV11-2 - 14 CASSFEGKNTEAFF TGTGCCAGCAGCTTCGAGGGGAAGAACACTGAAGCTTTCTTT
TRBJ2-5 - TRBV18 TRBD2 17 CASSPGASGSNRETQYF TGTGCCAGCTCACCCGGGGCTAGCGGGAGTAATCGAGAGACCCAGTACTTC
TRBJ1-2 - TRBV7-2 - 15 CASSLVPAQGRGCTF TGTGCCAGCAGCTTAGTGCCGGCACAGGGCAGGGGCTGCACCTTC
TRBJ2-7 - TRBV6-1 - 14 CASSSRTGFYEQYF TGTGCCAGCAGCTCCCGGACTGGATTCTACGAGCAGTACTTC
TRBJ2-6 once TRBV24-1 - 17 CATSDISRLSGANVLTF TGTGCCACCAGTGACATTTCCCGTTTATCTGGGGCCAACGTCCTGACTTTC
TRBJ1-1 - TRBV29-1 - 11 CSAGMNTEAFF TGCAGCGCAGGGATGAACACTGAAGCTTTCTTT
TRBJ2-7 - TRBV4-1 - 14 CASSQGPGYYEQYF TGCGCCAGCAGCCAAGGACCAGGGTACTACGAGCAGTACTTC
TRBJ2-3 many TRBV4-2 - 16 CASSQDRAGYTDTQYF TGTGCCAGCAGCCAAGATAGGGCCGGCTACACAGATACGCAGTATTTT
TRBJ1-5 - TRBV2 TRBD1 14 CASSVDRDNQPQHF TGTGCCAGCAGTGTCGACAGGGACAATCAGCCCCAGCATTTT
TRBJ1-2 medium-sized TRBV6-1 - 15 CASSRELGGNYGYTF TGTGCCAGCAGCCGGGAATTGGGGGGTAACTATGGCTACACCTTC
TRBJ2-3 - TRBV6-1 - 17 CASSALDPPIVTDTQYF TGTGCCAGCAGTGCCTTGGACCCACCAATTGTCACAGATACGCAGTATTTT
TRBJ1-5 medium-sized TRBV6-2/TRBV6-3 - 15 CASRPGEGGPWPQHF TGTGCCAGCAGGCCGGGGGAGGGGGGCCCGTGGCCCCAGCATTTT
TRBJ2-1 medium-sized TRBV5-1 - 13 CASSDRGGGEQFF TGCGCCAGCAGCGACAGGGGAGGGGGTGAGCAGTTCTTC
TRBJ2-3 many TRBV19 - 13 CASSPGLADTQYF TGTGCCAGTAGTCCAGGACTCGCAGATACGCAGTATTTT
TRBJ2-3 many TRBV7-9 - 15 CASSRAAPLGDTQYF TGTGCCAGCAGCCGGGCAGCGCCCCTGGGAGATACGCAGTATTTT
TRBJ2-1 few TRBV7-2 - 12 CASSLDYNEQFF TGTGCCAGCAGCTTAGACTACAATGAGCAGTTCTTC
TRBJ1-5 few TRBV6-1 - 18 CASSDLVTRGIRNQPKHF TGTGCCAGCAGTGACCTTGTTACAAGGGGAATTAGAAATCAGCCCAAGCATTTT
TRBJ1-2 - TRBV5-1 - 12 CASSGNNYGYTF TGCGCCAGCAGCGGTAATAACTATGGCTACACCTTC
TRBJ2-2 many TRBV5-6 TRBD2 16 CASSSGTSGIGGELFF TGTGCCAGCAGCTCCGGGACTAGCGGGATTGGCGGGGAGCTGTTTTTT
TRBJ1-2 few TRBV12-3/TRBV12-4 - 13 CASSPLVLYGYTF TGTGCCAGCAGCCCGCTCGTGCTCTATGGCTACACCTTC
TRBJ2-1 medium-sized TRBV7-9 TRBD2 19 CASSKGGLADFSSYNEQFF TGTGCCAGCAGCAAAGGGGGACTAGCGGACTTTAGCTCCTACAATGAGCAGTTCTTC
TRBJ1-6 - TRBV6-1 - 15 CASSRLHDPGGPLHF TGTGCCAGCAGCCGCTTACATGACCCCGGGGGACCCCTCCACTTT
TRBJ1-2 many TRBV6-5 TRBD1 15 CASSYARDRGFGYTF TGCGCCAGCAGTTACGCCCGGGACAGGGGATTTGGCTACACCTTC
TRBJ2-7 medium-sized TRBV7-7 - 13 CASSSDGSYEQYF TGTGCTAGCAGCTCGGACGGATCCTACGAGCAGTACTTC
TRBJ2-3 many TRBV3-1 - 15 CASSHEASGTDTQYF TGTGCCAGCAGCCACGAGGCTAGCGGCACAGATACGCAGTATTTT
TRBJ1-2 - TRBV6-1 - 14 CASSERTANYGYTF TGTGCCAGCAGTGAACGTACCGCCAACTATGGATACACCTTC
TRBJ2-7 - TRBV20-1 - 14 CSARRLGSSYEQYF TGCAGTGCTAGGCGACTAGGGAGCTCCTACGAGCAGTACTTC
TRBJ1-2 - TRBV7-2 TRBD1 14 CASSLGQGAYGYTF TGTGCCAGCAGCCTCGGACAGGGGGCCTATGGCTACACCTTC